A selection of T cell receptor beta chains follows, all from one sample in a study of shared clonotypes between healthy human individuals. Method: immunoSEQ multiplex PCR; TCRdb's copy keeps in-frame clones and lacks some. The sample has 550,000 to 600,000 clones, roughly 72% seen once; the top ten hold 9.5% to 15%. The sequenced material came from PBMCs. The receptors stem from a woman aged 40-49 years in good health. Some clones in this sample may be carry-over from other donors' samples. Both conserved end residues are part of each CDR3. The D gene is left open where the match is weak. The size entry is marked missing in some rows and otherwise reads once, few, many or a size class.

size | D | J | V | CDR3 | DNA
- | - | TRBJ1-1 | TRBV5-1 | CASSLDGGVWTEAFF | TGCGCCAGCAGCTTGGATGGGGGGGTTTGGACTGAAGCTTTCTTT
- | TRBD2 | TRBJ2-5 | TRBV5-1 | CASSLAGGLGETQYF | TGCGCCAGCAGCTTGGCCGGGGGGTTGGGAGAGACCCAGTACTTC
once | - | TRBJ2-7 | TRBV11-2 | CASSPTGYEQYF | TGTGCCAGCAGCCCTACTGGCTACGAGCAGTACTTC
- | - | TRBJ1-3 | TRBV30 | CAWGRSSGNTIYF | TGTGCCTGGGGGAGGAGCTCTGGAAACACCATATATTTT
- | - | TRBJ2-7 | TRBV6-4 | CASSDSSQGYEQYF | TGTGCCAGCAGTGACTCGAGTCAGGGCTACGAGCAGTACTTC
- | TRBD1 | TRBJ1-4 | TRBV28 | CASRATDRVTNEKLFF | TGTGCCAGCAGAGCCACCGACAGGGTTACTAATGAAAAACTGTTTTTT
- | TRBD1 | TRBJ2-7 | TRBV27 | CASSWGPGTVSEQYF | TGTGCCAGCAGTTGGGGACCCGGGACAGTAAGCGAGCAGTACTTC
- | - | TRBJ1-1 | TRBV7-9 | CASSPEWDTEAFF | TGTGCCAGCAGCCCAGAATGGGACACTGAAGCTTTCTTT
- | - | TRBJ1-2 | TRBV5-4 | CASSLALDTDYGYTF | TGTGCCAGCAGCTTGGCCCTGGACACGGATTATGGCTACACCTTC
- | - | TRBJ1-1 | TRBV30 | CAWSADGARIPEAFF | TGTGCCTGGAGTGCGGACGGCGCTCGGATCCCTGAAGCTTTCTTT
- | - | TRBJ2-3 | TRBV29-1 | CSVGGDTDTQYF | TGCAGCGTTGGGGGGGACACAGATACGCAGTATTTT
- | TRBD1 | TRBJ1-4 | TRBV11-2 | CASSLRTGANEKLFF | TGTGCCAGCAGCTTGAGGACAGGGGCTAATGAAAAACTGTTTTTT
many | - | TRBJ2-1 | TRBV28 | CASSFREQFF | TGTGCCAGCAGTTTCAGGGAGCAGTTCTTC
- | - | TRBJ2-5 | TRBV6-5 | CASSSHVGAGQETQYF | TGTGCCAGCAGTTCCCACGTTGGAGCGGGCCAAGAGACCCAGTACTTC
- | - | TRBJ1-1 | TRBV7-9 | CASSFAEGSEAFF | TGTGCTAGCAGCTTCGCAGAGGGGTCGGAAGCTTTCTTT
- | TRBD2 | TRBJ2-7 | TRBV13 | CASSQGRLASEQYF | TGTGCCAGCAGCCAAGGTCGACTAGCGAGCGAGCAGTACTTC
- | - | TRBJ2-2 | TRBV19 | CAVARLDTGELFF | TGTGCCGTAGCCAGGTTGGACACCGGGGAGCTGTTTTTT
- | TRBD2 | TRBJ2-2 | TRBV7-9 | CASSLGRGLATNTGELFF | TGTGCCAGCAGCTTAGGGCGGGGACTAGCGACGAACACCGGGGAGCTGTTTTTT
- | - | TRBJ1-1 | TRBV6-1 | CASVQGTEAFF | TGTGCCAGCGTCCAGGGCACTGAAGCTTTCTTT
- | - | TRBJ1-2 | TRBV28 | CASSLAVGGDYGYTF | TGTGCCAGCAGTTTAGCCGTGGGGGGTGACTATGGCTACACCTTC
- | - | TRBJ1-6 | TRBV28 | CAGSFGGSDNSPLHF | TGTGCCGGCAGTTTCGGTGGCAGCGATAATTCACCCCTCCACTTT
- | - | TRBJ1-2 | TRBV28 | CASSLRRNYGYTF | TGTGCCAGCAGTTTGCGTCGGAACTATGGCTACACCTTC
- | TRBD1 | TRBJ1-2 | TRBV30 | CAWVGQTHGSYTF | TGTGCCTGGGTGGGACAGACCCATGGAAGCTACACCTTC
- | - | TRBJ2-2 | TRBV21-1 | CASSRQDSLNTGELFF | TGTGCCAGCAGCAGACAGGACAGCCTGAACACCGGGGAGCTGTTTTTT
- | TRBD1 | TRBJ1-1 | TRBV18 | CASSAGQGNTEAFF | TGTGCCAGCTCAGCGGGACAGGGGAACACTGAAGCTTTCTTT
once | - | TRBJ2-1 | TRBV29-1 | CSVERQNEQFF | TGCAGCGTTGAACGTCAAAATGAGCAGTTCTTC
once | TRBD2 | TRBJ2-5 | TRBV7-2 | CASSLGAGGTETQYF | TGTGCCAGCAGCTTGGGAGCGGGAGGGACAGAGACCCAGTACTTC
few | TRBD2 | TRBJ2-3 | TRBV6-1 | CASSRLATDTQYF | TGTGCCAGCAGCAGACTAGCCACAGATACGCAGTATTTT
- | - | TRBJ1-2 | TRBV5-1 | CASSLEGGDYGYTF | TGCGCCAGCAGCTTGGAGGGCGGTGACTATGGCTACACCTTC
- | - | TRBJ2-2 | TRBV27 | CASSSATLNTGELFF | TGTGCCAGCAGTTCGGCTACCTTGAACACCGGGGAGCTGTTTTTT
- | - | TRBJ2-5 | TRBV4-2 | CASSQEGVASQETQYF | TGTGCCAGCAGCCAAGAAGGGGTAGCCTCCCAAGAGACCCAGTACTTC
- | - | TRBJ2-3 | TRBV7-3 | CASSLLGLDTQYF | TGTGCCAGCAGCTTACTAGGTTTAGATACGCAGTATTTT
- | - | TRBJ2-1 | TRBV6-5 | CASRPIGGEQFF | TGTGCCAGCAGGCCGATCGGGGGAGAGCAGTTCTTC
- | TRBD2 | TRBJ2-7 | TRBV4-1 | CASSQDGAGGRYEQYF | TGCGCCAGCAGCCAAGATGGAGCGGGAGGCCGCTACGAGCAGTACTTC
few | - | TRBJ1-1 | TRBV4-1 | CATRGLLRNTEAFF | TGCGCCACGCGAGGACTGCTCCGAAACACTGAAGCTTTCTTT
- | TRBD1 | TRBJ1-2 | TRBV27 | CASSLSGTGSYGYTF | TGTGCCAGCAGTTTATCGGGGACAGGGAGCTATGGCTACACCTTC
- | TRBD2 | TRBJ2-1 | TRBV29-1 | CSVEGLAYEQFF | TGCAGCGTTGAGGGACTAGCCTATGAGCAGTTCTTC
- | - | TRBJ1-5 | TRBV27 | CASSPTAGSYQPQHF | TGTGCCAGCAGTCCGACAGCAGGGTCCTATCAGCCCCAGCATTTT
- | - | TRBJ1-3 | TRBV2 | CASSEGAGTGNTIYF | TGTGCCAGCAGTGAAGGGGCTGGGACTGGAAACACCATATATTTT
- | - | TRBJ1-4 | TRBV28 | CASSLKVNGKLFF | TGTGCCAGCAGTTTGAAGGTCAATGGAAAACTGTTTTTT
- | - | TRBJ2-7 | TRBV5-4 | CASSLAGQLSYEQYF | TGTGCCAGCAGCTTGGCGGGGCAGCTCTCCTACGAGCAGTACTTC
few | - | TRBJ1-2 | TRBV25-1 | CASSARDFRRGYTF | TGTGCCAGCAGTGCCCGGGACTTCCGACGAGGCTACACCTTC
once | TRBD2 | TRBJ2-2 | TRBV9 | CASSTLAGPGELFF | TGTGCCAGCAGCACCCTAGCGGGACCCGGGGAGCTGTTTTTT
- | - | TRBJ1-1 | TRBV6-9 | CASRNPQEEGLTEAFF | TGTGCCAGCAGAAACCCCCAGGAGGAGGGACTCACTGAAGCTTTCTTT